This T cell receptor (beta chain) was identified in a study of cytomegalovirus exposure and HLA in healthy donors. On the study more broadly: An early release of data contained approximately 80 million unique TCRs, which came from HLA-typed donors.

The V and J ends lost 2 bases and 4 bases respectively, with 14 bases between them. This CDR3 is built from 15 residues. Germline values: CDR1 ENHRY, CDR2 SYGVKD. The PCR used 60 Vbeta and 13 Jbeta primers. Data came from immunoSEQ multiplex PCR; TCRdb stores just in-frame clones and leaves some out. The profile shows 150,000 to 200,000 clones, about 73% of them singletons. This chain joins TRBV10-3 and TRBJ1-2, with D perhaps TRBD1 (6 bases). The sequenced sample consisted of PBMCs. This TCR came from a woman in her thirties or forties in good health and CMV-seronegative. The CDR3 coding sequence is TGTGCCATCAGTGAGGGGGACACTTACCTCTATGGCTACACCTTC. Its translation: CAISEGDTYLYGYTF.